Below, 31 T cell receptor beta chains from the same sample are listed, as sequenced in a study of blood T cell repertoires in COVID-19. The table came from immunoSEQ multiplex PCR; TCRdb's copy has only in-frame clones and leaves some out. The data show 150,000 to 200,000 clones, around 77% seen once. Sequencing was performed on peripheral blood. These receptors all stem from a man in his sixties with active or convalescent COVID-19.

This chain's CDR3 is CASSLAGTGGGGSYEQYF. The CDR3 coding sequence is TGCGCCAGCAGCTTGGCCGGGACAGGGGGCGGGGGGTCCTACGAGCAGTACTTC. The genes are TRBV5-1 and TRBJ2-7; TRBD1 matches at 12 bases. The junction had 8 bases not matched to a gene; V was cut back by 0 bases and J by 1 base. The CDR3 loop spans 18 amino acids. Germline CDR1 reads SGHRS; CDR2 reads YFSETQ.

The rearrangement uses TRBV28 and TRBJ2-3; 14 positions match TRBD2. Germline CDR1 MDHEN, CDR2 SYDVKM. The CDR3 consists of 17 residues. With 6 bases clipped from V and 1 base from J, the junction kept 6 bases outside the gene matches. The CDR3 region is CASSWRGLAGGTDTQYF. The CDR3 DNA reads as TGTGCCAGCAGCTGGAGGGGACTAGCGGGAGGCACAGATACGCAGTATTTT.

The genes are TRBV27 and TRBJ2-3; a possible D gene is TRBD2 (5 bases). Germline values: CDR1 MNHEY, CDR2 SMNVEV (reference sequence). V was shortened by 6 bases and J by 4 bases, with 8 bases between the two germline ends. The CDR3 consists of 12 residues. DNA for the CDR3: TGTGCCAGCAGCGGGATTTCAGATACGCAGTATTTT. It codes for CASSGISDTQYF.

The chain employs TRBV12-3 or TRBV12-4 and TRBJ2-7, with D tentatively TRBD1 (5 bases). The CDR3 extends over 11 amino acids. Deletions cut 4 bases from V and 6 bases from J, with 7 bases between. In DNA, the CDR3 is TGTGCCAGCAGTTGGGGCGGCGAGCAGTACTTC. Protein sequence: CASSWGGEQYF.

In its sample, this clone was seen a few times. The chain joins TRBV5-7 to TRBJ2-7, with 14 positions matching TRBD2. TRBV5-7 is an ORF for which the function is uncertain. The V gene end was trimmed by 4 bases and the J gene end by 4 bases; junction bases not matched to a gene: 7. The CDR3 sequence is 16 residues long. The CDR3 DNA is TGTGCCAGCAGCCGGGGGACTAGCGGGAGCGAGTACGAGCAGTACTTC. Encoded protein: CASSRGTSGSEYEQYF.

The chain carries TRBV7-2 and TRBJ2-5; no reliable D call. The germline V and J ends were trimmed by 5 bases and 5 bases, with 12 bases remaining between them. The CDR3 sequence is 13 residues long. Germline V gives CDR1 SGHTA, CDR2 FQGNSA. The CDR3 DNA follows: TGTGCCAGCAGCGGCCCTAGGCGGGAGACCCAGTACTTC. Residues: CASSGPRRETQYF.

The CDR3 nucleotides read TGTGCCAGCAGGCTCCGACAGGGACAGACCCAGTACTTC. Its translation: CASRLRQGQTQYF. This chain connects TRBV28 to TRBJ2-5, with TRBD1 matching 7 bases. The CDR3 contains 13 residues. CDR1 MDHEN and CDR2 SYDVKM come from the germline V gene. Trimming at V came to 6 bases and at J to 6 bases, leaving 7 bases not matched to a gene.

The CDR3 DNA sequence: TGTGCCAGTAGGGGGCGAAGGGGCGTTGATCAGCCCCAGCATTTT. Translated, it gives CASRGRRGVDQPQHF. The V call is TRBV19, the J call TRBJ1-5; weak D call: TRBD1 (5 bases). The CDR3 has 15 residues. Germline CDR1 reads LNHDA; CDR2 reads SQIVND (reference sequence). Trimming cost V 6 bases and J 5 bases, with 17 bases left between them.

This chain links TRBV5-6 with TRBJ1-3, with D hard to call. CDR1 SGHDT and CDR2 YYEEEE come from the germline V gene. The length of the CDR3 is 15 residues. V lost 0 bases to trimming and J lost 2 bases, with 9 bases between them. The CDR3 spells CASSLAGGPGNTIYF. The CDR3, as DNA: TGTGCCAGCAGCTTGGCCGGAGGGCCTGGAAACACCATATATTTT.

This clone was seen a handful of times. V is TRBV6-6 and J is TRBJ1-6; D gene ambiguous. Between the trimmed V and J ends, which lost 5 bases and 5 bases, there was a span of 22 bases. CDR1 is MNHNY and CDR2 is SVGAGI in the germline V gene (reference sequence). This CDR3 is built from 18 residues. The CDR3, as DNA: TGTGCCAGCAGTCCCACCACCCCTTTGCAGGCAGATAATTCACCCCTCCACTTT. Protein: CASSPTTPLQADNSPLHF.

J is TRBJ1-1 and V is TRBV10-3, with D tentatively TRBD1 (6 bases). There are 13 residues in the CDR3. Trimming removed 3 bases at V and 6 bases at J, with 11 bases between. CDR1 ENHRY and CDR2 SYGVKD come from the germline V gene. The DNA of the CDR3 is TGTGCCATCAGTGAATGGGCAGGGGCTGAAGCTTTCTTT. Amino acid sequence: CAISEWAGAEAFF.

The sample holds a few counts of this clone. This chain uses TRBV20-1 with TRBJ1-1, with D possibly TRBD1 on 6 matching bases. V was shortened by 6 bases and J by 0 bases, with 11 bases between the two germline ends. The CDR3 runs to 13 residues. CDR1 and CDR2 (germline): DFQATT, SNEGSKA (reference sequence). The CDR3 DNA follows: TGCAGTGCCAGTGACAGGCTGAACACTGAAGCTTTCTTT. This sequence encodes CSASDRLNTEAFF.

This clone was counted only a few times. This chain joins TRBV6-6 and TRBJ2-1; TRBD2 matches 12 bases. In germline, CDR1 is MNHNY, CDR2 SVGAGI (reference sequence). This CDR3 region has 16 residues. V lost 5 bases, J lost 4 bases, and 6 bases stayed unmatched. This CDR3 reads CASSLRTSGIYNEQFF. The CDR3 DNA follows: TGTGCCAGCAGTCTCAGGACTAGCGGGATTTACAATGAGCAGTTCTTC.

CDR3 nucleotide sequence: TGTGCCAGCATGGAGTGGGAGGGCGCGGACCAGTACTTC. Amino acids: CASMEWEGADQYF. The V and J genes are TRBV2 and TRBJ2-5, with 7 bases matching TRBD2. CDR3 length: 13 residues. V lost 7 bases, J lost 10 bases, and 12 bases stayed unmatched. Germline CDR1 is SNHLY and CDR2 is FYNNEI.

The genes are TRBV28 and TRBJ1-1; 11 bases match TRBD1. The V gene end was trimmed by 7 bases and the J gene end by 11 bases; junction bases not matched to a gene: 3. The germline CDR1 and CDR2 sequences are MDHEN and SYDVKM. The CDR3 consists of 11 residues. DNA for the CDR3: TGTGCCAGCATGGGGACAGGGGGGGCTTTCTTT. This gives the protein CASMGTGGAFF. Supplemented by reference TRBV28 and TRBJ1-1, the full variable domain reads DVKVTQSSRYLVKRTGEKVFLECVQDMDHENMFWYRQDPGLGLRLIYFSYDVKMKEKGDIPEGYSVSREKKERFSLILESASTNQTSMYLCASMGTGGAFFGQGTRLTVV.

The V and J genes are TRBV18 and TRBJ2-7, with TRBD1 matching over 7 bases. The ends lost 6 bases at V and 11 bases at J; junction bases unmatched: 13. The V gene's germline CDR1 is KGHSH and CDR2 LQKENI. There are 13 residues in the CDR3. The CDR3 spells CASSLKIGQEKYF. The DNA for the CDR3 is TGTGCCAGCTCCCTCAAAATCGGACAGGAAAAGTACTTC.

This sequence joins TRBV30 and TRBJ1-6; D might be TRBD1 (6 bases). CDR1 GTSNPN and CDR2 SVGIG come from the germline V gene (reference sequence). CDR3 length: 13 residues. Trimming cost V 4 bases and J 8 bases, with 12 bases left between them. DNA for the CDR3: TGTGCCTGGACAGGGGATGAGGATTCACCCCTCCACTTT. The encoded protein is CAWTGDEDSPLHF.

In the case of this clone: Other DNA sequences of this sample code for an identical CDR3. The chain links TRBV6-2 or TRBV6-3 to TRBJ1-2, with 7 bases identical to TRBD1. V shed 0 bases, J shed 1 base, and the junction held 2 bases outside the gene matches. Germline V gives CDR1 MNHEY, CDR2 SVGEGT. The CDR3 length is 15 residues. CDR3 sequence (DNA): TGTGCCAGCAGTTACTCCCGACAGGGTAACTATGGCTACACCTTC. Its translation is CASSYSRQGNYGYTF.

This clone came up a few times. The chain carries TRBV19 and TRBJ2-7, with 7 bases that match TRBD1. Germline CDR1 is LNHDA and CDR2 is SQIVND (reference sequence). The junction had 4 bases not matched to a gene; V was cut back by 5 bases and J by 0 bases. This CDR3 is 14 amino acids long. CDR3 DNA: TGTGCCAGTAGTGGGACAGTCCCCTCCTACGAGCAGTACTTC. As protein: CASSGTVPSYEQYF.

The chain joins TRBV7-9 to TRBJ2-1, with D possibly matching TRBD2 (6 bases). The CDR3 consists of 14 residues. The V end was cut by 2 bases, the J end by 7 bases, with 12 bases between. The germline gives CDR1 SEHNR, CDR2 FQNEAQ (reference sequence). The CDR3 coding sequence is TGTGCCAGCAGCTTACTCCTAGCGATAAATGAGCAGTTCTTC. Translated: CASSLLLAINEQFF.

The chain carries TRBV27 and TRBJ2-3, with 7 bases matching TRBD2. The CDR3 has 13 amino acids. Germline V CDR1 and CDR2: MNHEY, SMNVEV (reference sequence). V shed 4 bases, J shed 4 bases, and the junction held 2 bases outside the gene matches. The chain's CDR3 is CASSSRGADTQYF. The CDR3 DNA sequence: TGTGCCAGCAGTTCTCGGGGGGCAGATACGCAGTATTTT.

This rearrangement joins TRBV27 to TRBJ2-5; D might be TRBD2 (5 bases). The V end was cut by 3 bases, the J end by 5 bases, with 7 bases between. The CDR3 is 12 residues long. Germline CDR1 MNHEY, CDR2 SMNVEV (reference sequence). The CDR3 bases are TGTGCCAGCAGTTTTACGGGGGAGACCCAGTACTTC. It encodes CASSFTGETQYF.

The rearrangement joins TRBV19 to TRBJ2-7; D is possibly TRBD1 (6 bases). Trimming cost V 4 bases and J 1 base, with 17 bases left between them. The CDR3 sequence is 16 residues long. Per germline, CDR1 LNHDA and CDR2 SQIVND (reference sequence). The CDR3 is CASSTLPGTSSYEQYF. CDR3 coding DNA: TGTGCCAGTAGTACCCTACCCGGGACATCTTCCTACGAGCAGTACTTC.

The CDR3: CASSYFGGSYEQYF. The CDR3 DNA reads TGTGCCAGCAGTTACTTTGGGGGGTCCTACGAGCAGTACTTC. The V call is TRBV6-6, the J call TRBJ2-7; maybe TRBD2 (6 bases). Trimming pared 1 base from V and 1 base from J, leaving 8 bases between. The CDR3 length is 14 residues. Germline loops: CDR1 MNHNY, CDR2 SVGAGI (reference sequence).

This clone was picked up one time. CDR3 sequence: CASSLRVGYYEQYF. In DNA form, the CDR3 reads TGTGCCAGCAGCTTGAGGGTCGGCTACTACGAGCAGTACTTC. J is TRBJ2-7 and V is TRBV11-1, with D possibly being TRBD2 (5 bases). Trimming removed 3 bases from V and 3 bases from J, with 12 bases in between. Germline V gene data show CDR1 as SGHAT and CDR2 as FQDESV (reference sequence). The CDR3 sequence is 14 residues long.

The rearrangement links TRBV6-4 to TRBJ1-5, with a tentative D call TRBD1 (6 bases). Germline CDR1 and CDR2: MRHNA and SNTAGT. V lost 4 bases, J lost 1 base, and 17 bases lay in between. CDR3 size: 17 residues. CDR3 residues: CASSAAGGQSSNQPQHF. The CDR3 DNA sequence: TGTGCCAGCAGTGCGGCCGGGGGGCAGTCCAGCAATCAGCCCCAGCATTTT.

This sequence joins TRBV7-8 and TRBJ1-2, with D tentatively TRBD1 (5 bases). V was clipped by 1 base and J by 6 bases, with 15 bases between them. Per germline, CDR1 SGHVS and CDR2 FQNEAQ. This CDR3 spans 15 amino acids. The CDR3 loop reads CASSLEARGVNGYTF. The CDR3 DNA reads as TGTGCCAGCAGCTTAGAAGCTCGGGGGGTGAATGGCTACACCTTC. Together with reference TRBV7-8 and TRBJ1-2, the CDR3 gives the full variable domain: GAGVSQSPRYKVAKRGQDVALRCDPISGHVSLFWYQQALGQGPEFLTYFQNEAQLDKSGLPSDRFFAERPEGSVSTLKIQRTQQEDSAVYLCASSLEARGVNGYTFGSGTRLTVV.

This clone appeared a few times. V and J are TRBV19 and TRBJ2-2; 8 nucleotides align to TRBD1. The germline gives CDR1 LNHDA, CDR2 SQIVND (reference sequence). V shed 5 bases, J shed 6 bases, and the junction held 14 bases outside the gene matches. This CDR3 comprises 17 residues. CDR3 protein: CASSPQGGRGLAGELFF. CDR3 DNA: TGTGCCAGTAGTCCCCAAGGGGGCAGGGGGCTTGCCGGGGAGCTGTTTTTT. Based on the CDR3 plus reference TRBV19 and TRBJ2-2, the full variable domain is DGGITQSPKYLFRKEGQNVTLSCEQNLNHDAMYWYRQDPGQGLRLIYYSQIVNDFQKGDIAEGYSVSREKKESFPLTVTSAQKNPTAFYLCASSPQGGRGLAGELFFGEGSRLTVL.

The CDR3 spells CASSQLLGGSIQYF. The CDR3 region has the DNA TGCGCCAGCAGCCAACTTCTGGGGGGAAGCATTCAGTACTTC. The chain combines TRBV4-3 with TRBJ2-4, with a weak D call TRBD2 (6 bases). This CDR3 has 14 amino acids. V lost 2 bases and J lost 9, with 14 bases in between. In germline, CDR1 is LGHNA, CDR2 YSLEER.

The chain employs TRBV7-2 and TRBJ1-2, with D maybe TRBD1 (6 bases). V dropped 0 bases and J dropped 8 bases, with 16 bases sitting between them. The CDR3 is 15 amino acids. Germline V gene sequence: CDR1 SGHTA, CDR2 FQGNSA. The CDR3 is CASSLARPGGAGYTF. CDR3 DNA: TGTGCCAGCAGCTTAGCCCGGCCGGGGGGCGCCGGCTACACCTTC.

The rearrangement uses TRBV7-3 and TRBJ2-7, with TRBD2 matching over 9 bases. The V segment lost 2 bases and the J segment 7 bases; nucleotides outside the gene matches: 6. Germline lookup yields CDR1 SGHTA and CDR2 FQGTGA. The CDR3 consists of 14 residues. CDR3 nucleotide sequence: TGTGCCAGCAGCTTAGGCGGGAGGGCCGATGAGCAGTACTTC. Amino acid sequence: CASSLGGRADEQYF. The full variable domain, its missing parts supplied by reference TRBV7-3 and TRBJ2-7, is GAGVSQTPSNKVTEKGKYVELRCDPISGHTALYWYRQSLGQGPEFLIYFQGTGAADDSGLPNDRFFAVRPEGSVSTLKIQRTERGDSAVYLCASSLGGRADEQYFGPGTRLTVT.